The clone carrying this TCR beta chain has ten or more counts. The data derive from a study of low-dose radiotherapy and immunotherapy resistance in tumors. Trimming took 1 base from V and 0 from J, leaving 10 bases between them. The CDR3 spans 15 residues. Germline V gene data show CDR1 as DFQATT and CDR2 as SNEGSKA (reference sequence). TRAV- and TRBV-specific primers, spanning alpha and beta chains, primed first-strand cDNA. It was with a constant-region primer and a V-primer adapter that TCRs were amplified over about 19 PCR cycles. mRNA, once isolated, was amplified by in vitro transcription. A single record per CDR3 protein comes from TCRdb applying MiXCR to the reads. In the table there are around 36,000 distinct CDR3 sequences, roughly 30% of which are singletons. Time point indicated: before trial treatment. Low-dose radiotherapy and low-dose cyclophosphamide, together with aspirin, ipilimumab and nivolumab, were given to donors.

V usage is TRBV20-1 and J usage is TRBJ2-1; D not resolved. This sample comprised PBMCs, obtained before treatment. The TCR sequence derives from a male donor with gallbladder cancer. CDR3 DNA sequence: TGCAGTGCTAGAGGAGTTGAAAGCTCCTACAATGAGCAGTTCTTC. Translating it yields CSARGVESSYNEQFF.